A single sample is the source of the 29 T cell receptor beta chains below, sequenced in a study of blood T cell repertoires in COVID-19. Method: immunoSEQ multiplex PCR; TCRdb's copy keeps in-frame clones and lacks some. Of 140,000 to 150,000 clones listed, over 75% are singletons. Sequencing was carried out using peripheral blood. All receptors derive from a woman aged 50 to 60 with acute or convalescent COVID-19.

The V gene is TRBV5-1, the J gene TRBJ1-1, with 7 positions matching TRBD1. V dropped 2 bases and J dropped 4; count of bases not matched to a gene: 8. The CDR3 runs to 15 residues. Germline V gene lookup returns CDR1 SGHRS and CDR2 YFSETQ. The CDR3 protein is CASSFVQGSFTEAFF. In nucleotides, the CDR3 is TGCGCCAGCAGCTTCGTACAGGGGTCCTTCACTGAAGCTTTCTTT.

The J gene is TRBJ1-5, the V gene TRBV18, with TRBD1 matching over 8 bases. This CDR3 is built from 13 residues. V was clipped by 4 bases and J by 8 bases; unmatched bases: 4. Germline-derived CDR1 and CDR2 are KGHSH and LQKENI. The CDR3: CASSRQGAEPQHF. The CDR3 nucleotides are TGTGCCAGCTCACGTCAGGGGGCAGAGCCCCAGCATTTT.

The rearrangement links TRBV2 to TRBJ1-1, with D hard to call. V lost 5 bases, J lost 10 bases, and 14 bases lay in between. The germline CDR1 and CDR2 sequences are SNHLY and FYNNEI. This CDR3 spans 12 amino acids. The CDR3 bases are TGTGCCAGCAGTCTAAGTGCAGCAGGAGCTTTCTTT. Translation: CASSLSAAGAFF.

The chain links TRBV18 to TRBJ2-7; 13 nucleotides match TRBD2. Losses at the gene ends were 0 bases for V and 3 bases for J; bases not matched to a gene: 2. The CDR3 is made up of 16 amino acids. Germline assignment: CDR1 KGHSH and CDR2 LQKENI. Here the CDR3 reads CASSPPGTSGIYEQYF. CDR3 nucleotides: TGTGCCAGCTCACCACCTGGGACTAGCGGGATCTACGAGCAGTACTTC.

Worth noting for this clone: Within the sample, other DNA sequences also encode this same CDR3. DNA of the CDR3: TGTGCCAGCAGCGCTGGGACAGGTGGAAACACCATATATTTT. Encoded protein: CASSAGTGGNTIYF. The chain recombines TRBV2 with TRBJ1-3, with 8 bases identical to TRBD1. Losses at the gene ends were 6 bases for V and 3 bases for J; bases not matched to a gene: 4. The CDR3 consists of 14 residues. Per the germline V gene, CDR1 is SNHLY and CDR2 is FYNNEI.

CDR3: CASSESRQAWGKLFF. Written as DNA, the CDR3 is TGCGCCAGCAGTGAGTCGAGACAGGCCTGGGGAAAACTGTTTTTT. The chain links TRBV10-2 to TRBJ1-4, with D maybe TRBD1 (6 bases). The CDR3 has 15 residues. Germline assignment: CDR1 WSHSY and CDR2 SAAADI. V lost 0 bases and J lost 10, with 15 bases in between.

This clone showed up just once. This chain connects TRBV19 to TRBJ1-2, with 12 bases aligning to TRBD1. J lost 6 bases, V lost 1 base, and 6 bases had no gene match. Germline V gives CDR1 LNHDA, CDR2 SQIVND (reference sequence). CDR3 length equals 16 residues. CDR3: CASSIGGQGARNGYTF. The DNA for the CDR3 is TGTGCCAGTAGTATAGGGGGACAGGGGGCGCGGAATGGCTACACCTTC. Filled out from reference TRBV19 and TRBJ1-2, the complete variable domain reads DGGITQSPKYLFRKEGQNVTLSCEQNLNHDAMYWYRQDPGQGLRLIYYSQIVNDFQKGDIAEGYSVSREKKESFPLTVTSAQKNPTAFYLCASSIGGQGARNGYTFGSGTRLTVV.

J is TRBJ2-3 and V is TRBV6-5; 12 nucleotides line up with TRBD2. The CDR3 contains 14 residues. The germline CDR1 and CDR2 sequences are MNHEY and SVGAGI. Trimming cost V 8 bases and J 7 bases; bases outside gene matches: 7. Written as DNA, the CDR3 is TGTGCCAGCCAGACTAGCGGGGGATCCAATACGCAGTATTTT. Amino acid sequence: CASQTSGGSNTQYF.

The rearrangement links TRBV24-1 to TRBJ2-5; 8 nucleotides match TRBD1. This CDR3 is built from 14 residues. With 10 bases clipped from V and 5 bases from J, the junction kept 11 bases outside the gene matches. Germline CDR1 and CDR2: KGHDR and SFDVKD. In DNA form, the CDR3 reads TGTGCCACAAGCAGGGGGCGATCGAAGGAGACCCAGTACTTC. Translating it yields CATSRGRSKETQYF.

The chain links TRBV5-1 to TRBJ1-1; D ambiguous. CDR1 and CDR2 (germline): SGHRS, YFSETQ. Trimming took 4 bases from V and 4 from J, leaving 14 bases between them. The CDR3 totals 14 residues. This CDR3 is CASSLRTRVTEAFF. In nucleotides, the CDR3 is TGCGCCAGCAGCCTCCGAACTAGGGTCACTGAAGCTTTCTTT.

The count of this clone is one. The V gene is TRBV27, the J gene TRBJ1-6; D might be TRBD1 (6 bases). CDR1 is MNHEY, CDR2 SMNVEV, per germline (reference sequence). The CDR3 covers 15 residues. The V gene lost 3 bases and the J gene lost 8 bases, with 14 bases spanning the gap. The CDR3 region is CASSFTGGLYSPLHF. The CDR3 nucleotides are TGTGCCAGCAGTTTTACGGGGGGCCTTTATTCACCCCTCCACTTT.

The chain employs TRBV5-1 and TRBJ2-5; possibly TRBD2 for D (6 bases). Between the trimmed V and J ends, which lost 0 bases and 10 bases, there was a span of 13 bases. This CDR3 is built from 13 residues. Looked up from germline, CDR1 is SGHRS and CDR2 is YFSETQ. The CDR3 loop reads CASSLEGLGDQYF. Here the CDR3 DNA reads TGCGCCAGCAGCTTGGAGGGACTTGGGGACCAGTACTTC.

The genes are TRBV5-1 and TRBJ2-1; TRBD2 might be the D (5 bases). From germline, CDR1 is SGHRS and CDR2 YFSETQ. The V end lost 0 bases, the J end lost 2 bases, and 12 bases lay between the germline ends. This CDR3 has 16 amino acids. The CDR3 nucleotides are TGCGCCAGCAGCTTGGCCGGCGGGCAAACCTACAATGAGCAGTTCTTC. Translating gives CASSLAGGQTYNEQFF.

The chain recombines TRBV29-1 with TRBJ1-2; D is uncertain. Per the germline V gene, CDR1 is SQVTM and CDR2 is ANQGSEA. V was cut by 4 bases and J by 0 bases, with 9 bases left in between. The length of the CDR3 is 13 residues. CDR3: CSVVRSSNYGYTF. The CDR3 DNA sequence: TGCAGCGTTGTGAGGAGTTCTAACTATGGCTACACCTTC.

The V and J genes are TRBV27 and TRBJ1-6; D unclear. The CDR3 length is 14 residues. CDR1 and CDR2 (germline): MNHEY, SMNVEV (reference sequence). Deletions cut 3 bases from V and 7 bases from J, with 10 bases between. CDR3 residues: CASSFEGANSPLHF. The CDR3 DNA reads TGTGCCAGCAGTTTCGAGGGTGCCAATTCACCCCTCCACTTT.

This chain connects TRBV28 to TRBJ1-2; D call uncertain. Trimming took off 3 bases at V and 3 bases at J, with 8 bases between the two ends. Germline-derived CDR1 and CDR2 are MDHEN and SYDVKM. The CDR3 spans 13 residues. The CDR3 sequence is CASSLYGDYGYTF. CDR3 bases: TGTGCCAGCAGTTTGTACGGGGACTATGGCTACACCTTC.

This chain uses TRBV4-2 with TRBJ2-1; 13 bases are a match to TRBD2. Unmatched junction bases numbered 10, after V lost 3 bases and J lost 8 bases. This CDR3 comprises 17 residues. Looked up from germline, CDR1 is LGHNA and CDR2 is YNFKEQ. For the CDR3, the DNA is TGTGCCAGCAGCCAGGACCGAGGACTAGCGGGAGAGTATGAGCAGTTCTTC. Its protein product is CASSQDRGLAGEYEQFF.

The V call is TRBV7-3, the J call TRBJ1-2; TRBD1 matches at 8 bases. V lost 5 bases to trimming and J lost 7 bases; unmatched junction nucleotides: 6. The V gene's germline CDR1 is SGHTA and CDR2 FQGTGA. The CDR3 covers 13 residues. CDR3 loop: CASSADRGSGYTF. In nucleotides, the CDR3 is TGTGCCAGCAGCGCCGACAGGGGTTCTGGCTACACCTTC.

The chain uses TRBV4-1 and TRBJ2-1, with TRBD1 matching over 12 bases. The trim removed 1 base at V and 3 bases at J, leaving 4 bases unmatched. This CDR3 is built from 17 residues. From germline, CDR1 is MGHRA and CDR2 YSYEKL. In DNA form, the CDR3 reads TGCGCCAGCAGCCAAGTCGGGACAGGGGGCTTCTACAATGAGCAGTTCTTC. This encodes CASSQVGTGGFYNEQFF.

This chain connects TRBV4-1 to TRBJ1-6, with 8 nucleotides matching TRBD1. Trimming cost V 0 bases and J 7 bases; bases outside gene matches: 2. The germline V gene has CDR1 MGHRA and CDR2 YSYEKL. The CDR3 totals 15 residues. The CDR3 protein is CASSQDNRGNSPLHF. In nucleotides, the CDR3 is TGCGCCAGCAGCCAAGATAACAGGGGGAATTCACCCCTCCACTTT.

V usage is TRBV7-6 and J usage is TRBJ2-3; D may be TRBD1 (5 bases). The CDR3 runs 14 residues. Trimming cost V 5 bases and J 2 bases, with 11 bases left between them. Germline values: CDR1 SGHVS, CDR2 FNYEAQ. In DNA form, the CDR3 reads TGTGCCAGCAGCCCGCAGACAGTCACAGATACGCAGTATTTT. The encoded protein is CASSPQTVTDTQYF.

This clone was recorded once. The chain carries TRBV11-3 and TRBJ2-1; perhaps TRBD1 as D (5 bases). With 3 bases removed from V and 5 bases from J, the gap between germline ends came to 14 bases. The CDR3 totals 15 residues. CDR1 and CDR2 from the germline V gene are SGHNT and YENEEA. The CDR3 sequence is CASSFAGPPDNEQFF. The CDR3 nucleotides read TGTGCCAGCAGCTTCGCAGGGCCCCCGGACAATGAGCAGTTCTTC.

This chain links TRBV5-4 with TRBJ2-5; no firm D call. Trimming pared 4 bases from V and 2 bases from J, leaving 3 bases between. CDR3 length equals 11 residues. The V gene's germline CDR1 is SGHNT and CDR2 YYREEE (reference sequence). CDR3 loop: CASSQQETQYF. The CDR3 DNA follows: TGTGCCAGCAGCCAGCAAGAGACCCAGTACTTC.

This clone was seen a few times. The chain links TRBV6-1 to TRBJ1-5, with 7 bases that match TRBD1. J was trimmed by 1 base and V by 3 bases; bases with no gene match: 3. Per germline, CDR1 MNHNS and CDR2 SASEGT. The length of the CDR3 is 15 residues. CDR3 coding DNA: TGTGCCAGCAGTGACGACAGGGTGAGCAATCAGCCCCAGCATTTT. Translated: CASSDDRVSNQPQHF.

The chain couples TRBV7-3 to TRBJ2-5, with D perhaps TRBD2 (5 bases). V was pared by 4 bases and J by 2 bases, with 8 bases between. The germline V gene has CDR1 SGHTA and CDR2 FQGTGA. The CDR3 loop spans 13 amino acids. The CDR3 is CASSSLAQETQYF. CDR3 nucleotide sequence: TGTGCCAGCAGCTCTCTAGCACAAGAGACCCAGTACTTC.

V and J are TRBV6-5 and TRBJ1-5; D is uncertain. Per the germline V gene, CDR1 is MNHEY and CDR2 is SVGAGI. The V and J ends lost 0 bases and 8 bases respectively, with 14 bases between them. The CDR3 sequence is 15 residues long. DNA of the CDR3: TGTGCCAGCAGTTACTCGGGAAACGGGAGAGAGCCCCAGCATTTT. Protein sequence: CASSYSGNGREPQHF.

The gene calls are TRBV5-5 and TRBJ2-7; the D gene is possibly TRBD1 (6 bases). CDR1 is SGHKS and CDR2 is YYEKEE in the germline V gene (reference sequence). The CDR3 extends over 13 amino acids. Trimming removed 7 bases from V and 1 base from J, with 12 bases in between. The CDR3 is CASLRQGSYEQYF. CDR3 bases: TGTGCCAGCTTGAGGCAGGGGTCCTACGAGCAGTACTTC. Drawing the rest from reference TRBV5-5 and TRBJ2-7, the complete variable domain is DAGVTQSPTHLIKTRGQQVTLRCSPISGHKSVSWYQQVLGQGPQFIFQYYEKEERGRGNFPDRFSARQFPNYSSELNVNALLLGDSALYLCASLRQGSYEQYFGPGTRLTVT.

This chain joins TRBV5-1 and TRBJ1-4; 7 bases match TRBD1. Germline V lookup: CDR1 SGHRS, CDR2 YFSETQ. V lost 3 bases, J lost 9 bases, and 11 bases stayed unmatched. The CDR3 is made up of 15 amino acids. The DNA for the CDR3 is TGCGCCAGCAGCTCTAGACAGGGCCTAACGAAAAAACTGTTTTTT. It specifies CASSSRQGLTKKLFF. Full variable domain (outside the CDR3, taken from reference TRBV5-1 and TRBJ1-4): KAGVTQTPRYLIKTRGQQVTLSCSPISGHRSVSWYQQTPGQGLQFLFEYFSETQRNKGNFPGRFSGRQFSNSRSEMNVSTLELGDSALYLCASSSRQGLTKKLFFGSGTQLSVL.

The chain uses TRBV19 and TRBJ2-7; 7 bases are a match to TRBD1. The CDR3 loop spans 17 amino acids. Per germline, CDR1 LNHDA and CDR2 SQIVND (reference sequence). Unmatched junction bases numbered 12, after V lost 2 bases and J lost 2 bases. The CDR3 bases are TGTGCCAGTAGTATAAAGTACCGGGAACAGGGGACCTACGAGCAGTACTTC. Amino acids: CASSIKYREQGTYEQYF.